Listed below are T cell receptor beta chains from one sample, sequenced in a study of blood T cells in healthy people across ages. TCRdb re-called the 5' RACE reads through MiXCR, storing one row per CDR3 protein. The table records fewer than 900,000 distinct CDR3 sequences, roughly 50% of them present only once. Sequencing was done on a sample of blood. These receptors were collected from a woman aged 55 to 70 in good health. Each CDR3 is given with its conserved first and last residue. A D gene is named only where the DNA matches it firmly. Expanded clones are given a class, and other clones once, few, many or no size at all.

D gene	clone size	V gene	J gene	CDR3 DNA	CDR3 protein
NA	NA	TRBV15	TRBJ1-3	TGTGCCACCGGAGCGGGGGGAATAGGAAACACCATATATTTT	CATGAGGIGNTIYF
NA	NA	TRBV7-9	TRBJ1-2	TGTGCCAGCAGCTTAGCCTTTGGCTACACCTTC	CASSLAFGYTF
NA	NA	TRBV7-9	TRBJ2-3	TGTGCCAGCAGCTCCGGTGGGATCTGGGCAGATACGCAGTATTTT	CASSSGGIWADTQYF
NA	NA	TRBV7-3	TRBJ1-2	TGTGCCAGCAGCTCGGAACCCCGTCTGGACGGCTACACCTTC	CASSSEPRLDGYTF
NA	many	TRBV18	TRBJ2-7	TGTGCCAGCTCACCACGGGCGCAGGAGTACAATGAGCAGTACTTC	CASSPRAQEYNEQYF
TRBD2	few	TRBV20-1	TRBJ2-3	TGCAGTGCTAGTTGGCTAGCGGGTTTTTATACGCAGTATTTT	CSASWLAGFYTQYF
NA	NA	TRBV28	TRBJ2-3	TGTGCCAGCAGTTTAATTTCAGGACGGAGCACAGATACGCAGTATTTT	CASSLISGRSTDTQYF
TRBD2	many	TRBV4-2	TRBJ2-4	TGTGCCAGCAGCCAAGATGCCCACCGGACTAGCGGAGGAGGCCCTACTGGGCGAAACATTCAGTACTTC	CASSQDAHRTSGGGPTGRNIQYF
NA	NA	TRBV7-3	TRBJ2-6	TGCGCCAGCAGTATAGGGTTAGGGGCCAACGTCCCGACTTTC	CASSIGLGANVPTF
TRBD2	NA	TRBV12-3/TRBV12-4	TRBJ2-1	TGTGCCGTCCTGACTAGCGGGAGGTACAATGAGCAGTTCTTC	CAVLTSGRYNEQFF
TRBD1	once	TRBV28	TRBJ1-1	TGTGCCTGCAGTACGACAGGGAGAAACACTGAAGCTTTCTTT	CACSTTGRNTEAFF
NA	NA	TRBV2	TRBJ1-1	TGTGCCAGCAGTGGTTTTTGGGAAGCTGAAGCTTTCTTT	CASSGFWEAEAFF
NA	NA	TRBV28	TRBJ1-1	TGTGCCAGCGGAATCAGTGGACAGTTCACTGAAGCTTTCTTT	CASGISGQFTEAFF
NA	few	TRBV5-1	TRBJ2-1	TGCGCCAGCAGCTTGGGCGGAGTCTACAATGAGCAGTTCTTC	CASSLGGVYNEQFF
TRBD2	NA	TRBV4-2	TRBJ2-1	TGTGCCAGCAGCCAAGCGGTGGCTAGCGGGCGGACCGAGCAGTTCTTC	CASSQAVASGRTEQFF
TRBD2	few	TRBV29-1	TRBJ2-3	TGCAGCCAACGGGGGGTGCTCACAGATACGCAGTATTTT	CSQRGVLTDTQYF
NA	NA	TRBV7-9	TRBJ2-3	TGTGCCAGCAGCTTAGTTGGGGTAGATACGCAGTATTTT	CASSLVGVDTQYF
TRBD2	NA	TRBV20-1	TRBJ2-5	TGCAGTGCTCGGACTAGCGGGAGGGCCACGGAGACCCAGTACTTC	CSARTSGRATETQYF
NA	NA	TRBV4-3	TRBJ2-1	TGCGCCAGCAGCCAAAGACGGGGTAGTGAGCAGTTCTTC	CASSQRRGSEQFF
NA	NA	TRBV18	TRBJ2-7	TGTGCCAGCTCACCGCTGGTGGCCTCCTACGAGCAGTACTTC	CASSPLVASYEQYF
NA	few	TRBV29-1	TRBJ2-5	TGCAGCGTTGATTTGGCGGGATGGCAAGAGACCCAGTACTTC	CSVDLAGWQETQYF
NA	NA	TRBV2	TRBJ2-2	TGTGCCACCCTCCTGACGGACCGCACCGGGGAGCTGTTTTTT	CATLLTDRTGELFF
NA	many	TRBV6-6	TRBJ2-1	TGTGCCAGCAGTTACCCGGGACAAGGCTCCTACAATGAGCAGTTCTTC	CASSYPGQGSYNEQFF
TRBD1	NA	TRBV3-1	TRBJ1-6	TGTGCCAGCAGCCAAGAGGCCGGGACAGCCAATTCACCCCTCCACTTT	CASSQEAGTANSPLHF
TRBD1	NA	TRBV12-3/TRBV12-4	TRBJ1-4	TGTGCCAGCAGTCCCCGGACAGGGAGCATTGAAAAACTGTTTTTT	CASSPRTGSIEKLFF
NA	NA	TRBV20-1	TRBJ2-7	TGCAGTGCCGGAGGTCACTATCAGAAATACGAGCAGTACTTC	CSAGGHYQKYEQYF
NA	NA	TRBV9	TRBJ1-1	TGTGCCAGCAGCGATAAGGAAGGGGTTGCGGCGAACACTGAAGCTTTCTTT	CASSDKEGVAANTEAFF
TRBD1	NA	TRBV27	TRBJ1-2	TGTGCCAGCAGTGCCTCCGGGACAGGCAACTATGGCTACACCTTC	CASSASGTGNYGYTF
NA	NA	TRBV20-1	TRBJ2-5	TGCAGTGCTCCAGGACTGGGGCGGGGAGAGACCCAGTACTTC	CSAPGLGRGETQYF
NA	NA	TRBV30	TRBJ2-2	TGTGCCTGGAGTGTAACCGAGATGGGCACCGGGGAGCTGTTTTTT	CAWSVTEMGTGELFF
TRBD1	NA	TRBV27	TRBJ1-1	TGTGCCAGCAGTGCGGCCGGGACAGGGGTTCCCACTGAAGCTTTCTTT	CASSAAGTGVPTEAFF
TRBD1	few	TRBV10-3	TRBJ2-1	TGTGCCATCAGAATTGGACAGGGGTGGGAGCAGTTCTTC	CAIRIGQGWEQFF
NA	few	TRBV12-5	TRBJ1-2	TGTGCTAGTGGTTTGAGCGGAATCGACGACTACACCTTC	CASGLSGIDDYTF
NA	once	TRBV3-1	TRBJ1-1	TGTGCCAGCAACCAAGCCAGGGGCGGATATGCTTTCTTT	CASNQARGGYAFF
NA	NA	TRBV7-2	TRBJ1-5	TGTGCCAGCAGCTTCCGCGGGCAGCCCCAGCATTTT	CASSFRGQPQHF
NA	NA	TRBV24-1	TRBJ2-3	TGTGCCATCAGTTGGGGCAGCACAGATACGCAGTATTTT	CAISWGSTDTQYF
TRBD2	NA	TRBV20-1	TRBJ2-3	TGCAGTGCTAGGCCCGGACTAGCGGGCCCAGATACGCAGTATTTT	CSARPGLAGPDTQYF
NA	NA	TRBV6-2/TRBV6-3	TRBJ2-7	TGTGCCAGCCGTGGGGACCTCTACGAGCAGTACTTC	CASRGDLYEQYF
TRBD2	NA	TRBV7-2	TRBJ2-7	TGTGCCAGCAGCTTAGAAGGGACTAGCGGGTTCTACGAGCAGTACTTC	CASSLEGTSGFYEQYF
NA	NA	TRBV29-1	TRBJ2-7	TGCAGCGTTGAAATGAGGCAGGGAAGCTACGAGCAGTACTTC	CSVEMRQGSYEQYF
NA	NA	TRBV29-1	TRBJ2-3	TGCAGCGCAGCAGGGAGGATAACAGATACGCAGTATTTT	CSAAGRITDTQYF
NA	NA	TRBV15	TRBJ2-3	TGTGCCACCAGCAGGGCCACAGATACGCAGTATTTT	CATSRATDTQYF
NA	few	TRBV7-2	TRBJ1-1	TGTGCCAGCAGCTTACGTCGGTCTTCGAACACTGAAGCTTTCTTT	CASSLRRSSNTEAFF
TRBD2	NA	TRBV7-2	TRBJ2-7	TGTGCCAGCAGCTACGGGACTAGCGACTACGAGCAGTACTTC	CASSYGTSDYEQYF
NA	NA	TRBV9	TRBJ2-7	TGTGCCAGCAGCGTATTCTCCGGGCAGGGCGGGGTGATCTCCGAGCAGTACTTC	CASSVFSGQGGVISEQYF